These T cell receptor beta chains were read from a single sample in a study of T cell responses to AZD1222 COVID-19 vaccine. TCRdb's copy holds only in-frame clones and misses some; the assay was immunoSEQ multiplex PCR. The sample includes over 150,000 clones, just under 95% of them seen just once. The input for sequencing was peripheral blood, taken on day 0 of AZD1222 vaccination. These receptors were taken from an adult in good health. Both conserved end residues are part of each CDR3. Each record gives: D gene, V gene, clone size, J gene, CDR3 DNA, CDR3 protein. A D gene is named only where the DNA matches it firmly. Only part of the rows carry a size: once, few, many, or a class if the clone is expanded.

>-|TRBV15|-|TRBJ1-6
TGTGCCACCAGCAGAGATCCGAGGGGGAATTCACCCCTCCACTTT
CATSRDPRGNSPLHF
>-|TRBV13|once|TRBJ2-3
TGTGCCAGCAGCTCTAACTTCTTCACAGATACGCAGTATTTT
CASSSNFFTDTQYF
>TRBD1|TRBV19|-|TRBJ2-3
TGTGCCAGTAGTACTGGGGGAGGACAGGGGGCTGTAGATACGCAGTATTTT
CASSTGGGQGAVDTQYF
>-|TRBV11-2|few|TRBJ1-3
TGTGCCAGCAGTTTACGGGCCTCTGGAAACACCATATATTTT
CASSLRASGNTIYF
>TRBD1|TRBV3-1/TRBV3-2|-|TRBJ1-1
TGTGCCAGCAGCCAAACAGGGGAACCCAAAAAAGCTTTCTTT
CASSQTGEPKKAFF
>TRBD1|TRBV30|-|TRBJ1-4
TGTGCCTGGTCCCAACCGGGACAGGGAAGCGAAAAACTGTTTTTT
CAWSQPGQGSEKLFF
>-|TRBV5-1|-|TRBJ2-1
TGCGCCAGCAGCTTGGTCGCGGGGGCATCCTACAATGAGCAGTTCTTC
CASSLVAGASYNEQFF
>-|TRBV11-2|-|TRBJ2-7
TGTGCCAGCAGCTTAAAAGGGGACTCCTACGAGCAGTACTTC
CASSLKGDSYEQYF
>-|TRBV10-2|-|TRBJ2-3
TGCGCCAGCAGAAGCGGTAGCACAGATACGCAGTATTTT
CASRSGSTDTQYF
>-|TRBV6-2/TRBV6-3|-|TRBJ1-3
TGTGCCAGCAGTTACTCCCTCCGACGGCAGAGCTCTGGAAACACCATATATTTT
CASSYSLRRQSSGNTIYF
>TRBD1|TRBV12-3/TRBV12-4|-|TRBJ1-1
TGTGCCAGCAGGGGACAGGGGGCCACTGAAGCTTTCTTT
CASRGQGATEAFF
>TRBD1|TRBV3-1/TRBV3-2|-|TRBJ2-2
TGTGCCAGCAGCCCTTGGGACAGGGGGGGGGAGCTGTTTTTT
CASSPWDRGGELFF
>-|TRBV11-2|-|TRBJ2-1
TGTGCCAGCATCCTTAGAGGTCTTAGTAGCTCCTACAATGAGCAGTTCTTC
CASILRGLSSSYNEQFF
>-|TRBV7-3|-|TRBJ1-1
TGTGCCAGCAGCTTAACTGCAGTCACTGAAGCTTTCTTT
CASSLTAVTEAFF
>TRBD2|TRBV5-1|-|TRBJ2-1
TGCGCCAGCAGCTTGGGGGCCCTTAGCGGGAGTAGGGATGAGCAGTTCTTC
CASSLGALSGSRDEQFF
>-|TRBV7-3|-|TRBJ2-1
TGTGCCAGCAGCCCTACTGGGGGTATTTCCTACAATGAGCAGTTCTTC
CASSPTGGISYNEQFF
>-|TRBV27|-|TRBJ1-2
TGTGCCAGCAGCCTCGGACAAACCTATGGCTACACCTTC
CASSLGQTYGYTF
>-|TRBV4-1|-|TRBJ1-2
TGCGCCAGCAGCCAAGGGATTGCACGGGGTAACTATGGCTACACCTTC
CASSQGIARGNYGYTF
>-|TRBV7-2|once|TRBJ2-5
TGTGCCAGCAGCACCAACCCAGGGCAAGAGACCCAGTACTTC
CASSTNPGQETQYF
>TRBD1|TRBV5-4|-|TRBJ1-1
TGTGCCAGCAGTCCCCGACAGGGAAACACTGAAGCTTTCTTT
CASSPRQGNTEAFF
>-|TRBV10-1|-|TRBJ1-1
TGCGCCAGCAGTGAGAGAGGGGAGAAAGCTTTCTTT
CASSERGEKAFF
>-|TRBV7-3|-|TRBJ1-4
TGTGCCAGCAGCTCTCTCCGCTGGAGACTAACGTATGAAAAACTGTTTTTT
CASSSLRWRLTYEKLFF
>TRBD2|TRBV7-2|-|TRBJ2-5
TGTGCCAGCAGCCCCGCACTAGCGGGGTTTGAGACCCAGTACTTC
CASSPALAGFETQYF
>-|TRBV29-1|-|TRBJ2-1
TGCAGCGTTGAAGATCTAGGCACTAGGGGTGGGGATGAGCAGTTCTTC
CSVEDLGTRGGDEQFF
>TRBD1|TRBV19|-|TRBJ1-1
TGTGCCAGTAGTCTTGACAGGGTATCGGCTGAAGCTTTCTTT
CASSLDRVSAEAFF
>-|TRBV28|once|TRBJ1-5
TGTGCCAGCAGTTCCTTCCCTCGGACAGCCCCGCGGAATCAGCCCCAGCATTTT
CASSSFPRTAPRNQPQHF
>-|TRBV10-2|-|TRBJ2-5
TGCGCCAGCAGAGTCGTAAATCAAGAGACCCAGTACTTC
CASRVVNQETQYF
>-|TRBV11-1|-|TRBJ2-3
TGTGCCAGCAGCTACCGACTAGAACGTACGCAGTATTTT
CASSYRLERTQYF
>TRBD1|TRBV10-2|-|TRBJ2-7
TGCGCCAGCAGGGGACCGGGACAGGGGTACGAGCAGTACTTC
CASRGPGQGYEQYF
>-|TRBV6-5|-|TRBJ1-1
TGTGCCAGCAGTTACGGGACACTCAACACTGAAGCTTTCTTT
CASSYGTLNTEAFF
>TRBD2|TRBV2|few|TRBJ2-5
TGTGCCAGCAGTGGGATAGCGGGGGATAAAGAGACCCAGTACTTC
CASSGIAGDKETQYF
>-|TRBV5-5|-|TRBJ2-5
TGTGCCAGCAGCTTTAGCCCCAAAGAGACCCAGTACTTC
CASSFSPKETQYF
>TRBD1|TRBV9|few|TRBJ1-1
TGTGCCAGCAGCCGCCGGGACAGGGATGAAGCTTTCTTT
CASSRRDRDEAFF
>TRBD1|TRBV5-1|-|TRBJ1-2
TGCGCCAGCAGCATGACAGGGAACTATGGCTACACCTTC
CASSMTGNYGYTF
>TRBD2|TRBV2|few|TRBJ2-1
TGTGCCAGCAGGTGGCTAGCGGGAGCTTGGAATGAGCAGTTCTTC
CASRWLAGAWNEQFF
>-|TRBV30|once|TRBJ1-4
TGTGCCTGGAGTGTTGGTGGGGGGAATGAAAAACTGTTTTTT
CAWSVGGGNEKLFF
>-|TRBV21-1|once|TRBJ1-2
TGTGCCAGCAGCCCTAGGGGTTTAAGACAGGGTCGAACTCTCGGTGGCTACACCTTC
CASSPRGLRQGRTLGGYTF
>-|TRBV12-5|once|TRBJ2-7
TGTGCTAGTGAAGAGTTCGGGGAGCAGTACTTC
CASEEFGEQYF
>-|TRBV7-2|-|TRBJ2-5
TGTGCCAGCAGCACCCAGCGGCGGGGCCAGGGGGAGACCCAGTACTTC
CASSTQRRGQGETQYF
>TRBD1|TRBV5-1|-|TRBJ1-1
TGCGCCAGCAGCTTGGGACAGGGTCCAGCTTTCTTT
CASSLGQGPAFF
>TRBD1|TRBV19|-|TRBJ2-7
TGTGCCAGTAGCAAGGTGCGACAGGGGATGCGCGAGCAGTACTTC
CASSKVRQGMREQYF
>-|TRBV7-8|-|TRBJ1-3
TGTGCCAGCAGCTTAGACGACAGGCGTAGCTCTGGAAACACCATATATTTT
CASSLDDRRSSGNTIYF
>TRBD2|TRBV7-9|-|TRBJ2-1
TGTGCCAGCAGCCCTGGACTAGCGCAGAGGAATGAGCAGTTCTTC
CASSPGLAQRNEQFF
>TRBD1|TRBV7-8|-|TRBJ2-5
TGTGCCAGCAGCTTAAGAGCCGGGACAGCGCAAGAGACCCAGTACTTC
CASSLRAGTAQETQYF
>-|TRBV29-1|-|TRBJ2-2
TGCAGCGTTCAGAACACCGGGGAGCTGTTTTTT
CSVQNTGELFF
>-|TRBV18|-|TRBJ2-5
TGTGCCAGCTCTACAGGACAGCAAGAGACCCAGTACTTC
CASSTGQQETQYF
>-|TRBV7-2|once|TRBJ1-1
TGTGCCAGCAGCGCCAGAACCCTCGGCGGGGCTGAAGCTTTCTTT
CASSARTLGGAEAFF
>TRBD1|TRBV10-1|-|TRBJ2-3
TGCGCCAGCAGTGAACCGGGACAGGGTTCCGATACGCAGTATTTT
CASSEPGQGSDTQYF
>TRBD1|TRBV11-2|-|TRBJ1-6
TGTGCCAGCAGCTTAGTCGGTGGGCCAGGGGGCTCTTCCCTCCACTTT
CASSLVGGPGGSSLHF
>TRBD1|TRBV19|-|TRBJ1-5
TGTGCCAGTAGTACCCCGGACAGGGGGCTTATCAATCAGCCCCAGCATTTT
CASSTPDRGLINQPQHF
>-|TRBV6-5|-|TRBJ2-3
TGTGCCAGCAGTTACTCGTGGGGGGCCATCTGGGATACGCAGTATTTT
CASSYSWGAIWDTQYF
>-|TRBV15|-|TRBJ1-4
TGTGCCACCAGCAGAGTAAGGGACTCGAGTGAAAAACTGTTTTTT
CATSRVRDSSEKLFF
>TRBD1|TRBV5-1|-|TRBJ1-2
TGCGCCAGCAGCTTGGCTCCGGGACAGAACTATGGCTACACCTTC
CASSLAPGQNYGYTF
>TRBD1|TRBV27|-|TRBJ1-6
TGTGCCAGCAGTATAACAGGGGGTCGTAATTCACCCCTCCACTTT
CASSITGGRNSPLHF
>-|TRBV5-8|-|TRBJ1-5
TGTGCCAGCAGCTTGGACTACGCCCGCCAGCTAAAGCAACAGCCCCAGCATTTT
CASSLDYARQLKQQPQHF